The entry that follows covers one T cell receptor (beta chain) sequence. With a much larger clone just one base away, this may be a read error. This sample is drawn from a study of molecular identifiers for immune sequencing clone quantification. TCRdb re-analysed the PCR reads in MiXCR, keeping a single row per CDR3 protein. The sample lists 45,000 to 60,000 distinct CDR3 sequences, roughly 36% occurring once. The sample consisted of naive CD8+ T cells from blood, with Jurkat cell RNA spiked in. The sample's subset: FACS-sorted CD8+CD4-CCR7+CD45RA+ naive T cells. The TCR comes from a human donor in good health. Some libraries in this study had Jurkat cell RNA spiked in.

The CDR3 DNA is TGTGCCAACACCCACTCCGGGGAGCTGTTTTTT. It yields the protein CANTHSGELFF. The chain employs TRBV28 and TRBJ2-2; no clear D. This CDR3 has 11 amino acids. V lost 10 bases, J lost 6 bases, and 9 bases lay in between. Germline V gives CDR1 MDHEN, CDR2 SYDVKM. The full variable domain, completed using reference TRBV28 and TRBJ2-2, is DVKVTQSSRYLVKRTGEKVFLECVQDMDHENMFWYRQDPGLGLRLIYFSYDVKMKEKGDIPEGYSVSREKKERFSLILESASTNQTSMYLCANTHSGELFFGEGSRLTVL.